The clone carrying this TCR beta chain was seen a few times. Its target is unknown. Germline CDR1 SGHRS, CDR2 YFSETQ. The CDR3 is made up of 13 amino acids. Trimming removed 3 bases at V and 6 bases at J, with 12 bases between. These data are taken from a study of early T cells in non-severe SARS-CoV-2 infection. Study information: Chains were not paired, and sequencing was done on bulk RNA from unsorted whole blood.

Study-wide findings and caveats: Anti-spike CD8 responses were favored by VDJdb matching, which missed private and CD4 specificities.

Unique molecular identifiers were attached to individual cDNA molecules. MiXCR, run by TCRdb on the 5' RACE reads, gives a single entry per CDR3 protein. The sample shows over 45,000 distinct CDR3 sequences, roughly a tenth of them seen only once. The sequencing input was whole blood. The chain recombines TRBV5-1 with TRBJ1-1; perhaps TRBD1 as D (6 bases). This sequence was found in an adult who was a healthcare worker with PCR-confirmed SARS-CoV-2 infection or an uninfected control (not recorded which). This CDR3 reads CASSYTGRAEAFF. CDR3 nucleotides: TGCGCCAGCAGCTACACAGGGAGGGCTGAAGCTTTCTTT.